Listed below are T cell receptor beta chains from one sample, sequenced in a study of cytomegalovirus exposure and HLA in healthy donors. Method: immunoSEQ multiplex PCR; TCRdb's copy keeps in-frame clones and lacks some. The sample includes roughly 350,000 clones, 86% of them seen just once. The sequencing sample was made of PBMCs. Every receptor here comes from a woman between 18 and 29 years old in good health and CMV-seronegative. Both conserved end residues are part of each CDR3. Fields, in order: D gene, J gene, V gene, CDR3 protein. The D gene is left open where the match is weak.

d_call: .
j_call: TRBJ2-1
v_call: TRBV27
cdr3_aa: CASSLGSGFNEQFF

d_call: TRBD1
j_call: TRBJ1-2
v_call: TRBV6-1
cdr3_aa: CASSEATGVGNYGYTF

d_call: .
j_call: TRBJ1-1
v_call: TRBV6-5
cdr3_aa: CASSYYPGNTEAFF

d_call: TRBD1
j_call: TRBJ2-7
v_call: TRBV5-1
cdr3_aa: CASSPDRVGEQYF

d_call: TRBD1
j_call: TRBJ1-3
v_call: TRBV9
cdr3_aa: CASSQDRNGNTIYF

d_call: TRBD2
j_call: TRBJ2-2
v_call: TRBV25-1
cdr3_aa: CASSEYGAGDTGELFF

d_call: .
j_call: TRBJ2-5
v_call: TRBV18
cdr3_aa: CASSSLAPQETQYF

d_call: .
j_call: TRBJ2-1
v_call: TRBV6-5
cdr3_aa: CASSYSGGRNEQFF

d_call: TRBD2
j_call: TRBJ2-1
v_call: TRBV30
cdr3_aa: CAWSDPSGRAGSYNEQFF

d_call: .
j_call: TRBJ2-1
v_call: TRBV7-7
cdr3_aa: CASSLEPTRYNEQFF